Listed here are 18 T cell receptor beta chains from one sample, sequenced in a study of post-analysis software for immune sequencing data. The antigens of these receptors remain unknown. Findings of the study overall: The five TRBV segments detected at higher frequency in patients than in controls included TRBV5-6, TRBV5-1 and TRBV20-1.

cDNA libraries for TCR beta contained unique molecular identifiers. MiXCR, applied by TCRdb to the PCR reads, yields one record per CDR3 protein. Found here are roughly 600,000 distinct CDR3 sequences, 40% to 50% of them singletons; the top ten hold roughly 1.7%. Sequencing was performed on blood. Receptors originate from a girl aged 5-17 years with multiple sclerosis.

This clonotype came up once. The chain couples TRBV2 to TRBJ1-1, with 8 bases aligning to TRBD1. This CDR3 has 13 residues. V lost 3 bases, J lost 6 bases, and 3 bases stayed unmatched. CDR1 and CDR2 from the germline V gene are SNHLY and FYNNEI. The CDR3 here is CASSDGTGPEAFF. The CDR3 nucleotides are TGTGCCAGCAGTGACGGGACAGGCCCTGAAGCTTTCTTT. Full variable domain (rest looked up from reference TRBV2 and TRBJ1-1): EPEVTQTPSHQVTQMGQEVILRCVPISNHLYFYWYRQILGQKVEFLVSFYNNEISEKSEIFDDQFSVERPDGSNFTLKIRSTKLEDSAMYFCASSDGTGPEAFFGQGTRLTVV.

This rearrangement joins TRBV12-5 to TRBJ1-3; TRBD1 matches 7 bases. The CDR3 is 14 residues long. Germline trimming cut 6 bases from V and 4 bases from J; bases unmatched to any gene: 6. Germline CDR1 and CDR2: LGHNT and FRNRAP. CDR3 region: CASGEGAWGNTIYF. DNA of the CDR3: TGTGCTAGTGGAGAGGGGGCTTGGGGAAACACCATATATTTT.

This clonotype was seen a handful of times. This chain links TRBV12-3 or TRBV12-4 with TRBJ1-2; 8 bases align to TRBD1. J lost 8 bases, V lost 3 bases, and 8 bases had no gene match. The CDR3 has 14 amino acids. CDR3 residues: CASSFGRGLLGYTF. In nucleotides, the CDR3 is TGTGCCAGCAGTTTCGGCAGGGGGCTATTGGGCTACACCTTC.

A few counts support this clonotype. CDR3 sequence: CASSKSPTPYEQYF. Here the CDR3 DNA reads TGTGCCAGCAGTAAATCGCCAACACCCTACGAGCAGTACTTC. The V call is TRBV6-5, the J call TRBJ2-7, with D unresolved. V was shortened by 5 bases and J by 2 bases, with 13 bases between the two germline ends. The CDR3 sequence is 14 residues long. The germline CDR1 and CDR2 sequences are MNHEY and SVGAGI.

The rearrangement uses TRBV21-1 and TRBJ2-3; the D call TRBD2 from the table was never checked on the DNA. TRBV21-1 is noted as a pseudogene. This CDR3 region has 17 residues. The CDR3 is CARTPGLAGVGIDTQYF. The CDR3 region has the DNA TGTGCCAGGACCCCGGGACTAGCGGGAGTCGGGATAGATACGCAGTATTTT.

The chain has TRBV29-1 and TRBJ2-5, with D perhaps being TRBD1 or TRBD2 (5 bases each). The CDR3 consists of 13 residues. V gave up 3 bases and J gave up 7 bases, with 15 bases separating them. Germline-derived CDR1 and CDR2 are SQVTM and ANQGSEA. The chain's CDR3 is CSVDLGVRGTQYF. CDR3 sequence (DNA): TGCAGCGTTGATTTGGGGGTGCGAGGGACCCAGTACTTC.

The gene calls are TRBV4-1 and TRBJ2-1, with no clear D. V was pared by 7 bases and J by 7 bases, with 17 bases between. Germline V CDR1 and CDR2: MGHRA, YSYEKL. There are 14 residues in the CDR3. CDR3 coding DNA: TGCGCCAGCAAGGCGGCCCAGAGATCAAATGAGCAGTTCTTC. It is translated as CASKAAQRSNEQFF.

The chain employs TRBV3-1 and TRBJ2-1; TRBD1 agrees at 9 bases. V was clipped by 4 bases and J by 9 bases; unmatched bases: 7. Germline values: CDR1 LGHDT, CDR2 YNNKEL (reference sequence). The CDR3 runs 14 residues. The CDR3 spells CASSPGTGLGEQFF. CDR3 bases: TGTGCCAGCAGCCCCGGGACAGGGTTGGGTGAGCAGTTCTTC.

V gene TRBV12-3 or TRBV12-4 combines with J gene TRBJ2-1; TRBD1 matches at 8 bases. The J call may be mistaken, given a closer DNA end match to TRBJ2-7. The length of the CDR3 is 14 residues. The DNA for the CDR3 is TGTGCCAGCAGTTTACCAGGGGGCTACAATGAGCAGTACTTC. Encoded protein: CASSLPGGYNEQYF.

This clonotype was observed a few times. This chain links TRBV7-2 with TRBJ2-1, with unresolved D. Germline V gene sequence: CDR1 SGHTA, CDR2 FQGNSA. This CDR3 contains 12 residues. V lost 1 base and J 8 bases, leaving 6 bases between the germline ends. CDR3 sequence reads: CASSLGQYEQFF. CDR3 nucleotides: TGTGCCAGCAGCTTAGGGCAGTATGAGCAGTTCTTC. The variable domain in full, with the rest retrieved from reference TRBV7-2 and TRBJ2-1, is GAGVSQSPSNKVTEKGKDVELRCDPISGHTALYWYRQSLGQGLEFLIYFQGNSAPDKSGLPSDRFSAERTGGSVSTLTIQRTQQEDSAVYLCASSLGQYEQFFGPGTRLTVL.

The chain employs TRBV2 and TRBJ2-3, with TRBD1 matching 9 bases. Germline values: CDR1 SNHLY, CDR2 FYNNEI. The V segment lost 5 bases and the J segment 6 bases; nucleotides outside the gene matches: 6. CDR3 length equals 14 residues. The DNA of the CDR3 is TGTGCCAGCAGTTCAACACAGGGGGCGGATACGCAGTATTTT. Protein sequence: CASSSTQGADTQYF.

The chain is built from TRBV4-1 and TRBJ1-5, with D hard to call. From germline, CDR1 is MGHRA and CDR2 YSYEKL. V gave up 2 bases and J gave up 4 bases, with 9 bases separating them. This CDR3 region has 14 residues. The CDR3 nucleotides are TGCGCCAGCAGCCAACCGGGCCAAAATCAGCCCCAGCATTTT. Residues: CASSQPGQNQPQHF.

This clonotype was found once. The chain couples TRBV10-3 to TRBJ1-1, with D maybe TRBD1 (5 bases). CDR1 is ENHRY and CDR2 is SYGVKD in the germline V gene. Trimming took off 6 bases at V and 6 bases at J, with 14 bases between the two ends. The CDR3 totals 13 residues. CDR3 DNA sequence: TGTGCCATCAGGGTCTCCAGGGACGCTGAAGCTTTCTTT. The encoded protein is CAIRVSRDAEAFF.

The chain carries TRBV5-1 and TRBJ2-3; D remains unclear. There are 14 residues in the CDR3. V was pared by 1 base and J by 2 bases, with 8 bases between. Germline V CDR1 and CDR2: SGHRS, YFSETQ. The DNA for the CDR3 is TGCGCCAGCAGCTTGAGGCAGCTCACAGATACGCAGTATTTT. Protein sequence: CASSLRQLTDTQYF. Complete variable domain (other parts from reference TRBV5-1 and TRBJ2-3): KAGVTQTPRYLIKTRGQQVTLSCSPISGHRSVSWYQQTPGQGLQFLFEYFSETQRNKGNFPGRFSGRQFSNSRSEMNVSTLELGDSALYLCASSLRQLTDTQYFGPGTRLTVL.

This clonotype has only a few counts. The V and J genes are TRBV12-3 or TRBV12-4 and TRBJ1-2; 10 bases align to TRBD1. Trimming removed 5 bases from V and 4 bases from J; junction bases left unmatched: 4. The CDR3 loop spans 14 amino acids. The CDR3 spells CASSETGGAYGYTF. CDR3 sequence (DNA): TGTGCCAGCAGTGAGACAGGGGGCGCCTATGGCTACACCTTC.

The chain is built from TRBV5-1 and TRBJ2-3; TRBD2 matches 7 bases. The CDR3 spans 15 residues. The V gene's germline CDR1 is SGHRS and CDR2 YFSETQ. The junction had 7 bases not matched to a gene; V was cut back by 0 bases and J by 6 bases. CDR3 DNA: TGCGCCAGCAGCTTGGCCGTGGGAGGGCCTGATACGCAGTATTTT. This translates into CASSLAVGGPDTQYF.

The chain is built from TRBV27 and TRBJ1-4; 7 positions agree with TRBD1. Per germline, CDR1 MNHEY and CDR2 SMNVEV (reference sequence). Trimming removed 2 bases from V and 5 bases from J; junction bases left unmatched: 2. The CDR3 runs to 14 residues. CDR3 amino acids: CASSLQGGNEKLFF. The DNA of the CDR3 is TGTGCCAGCAGTTTACAGGGGGGGAATGAAAAACTGTTTTTT. Variable domain in full (rest from reference TRBV27 and TRBJ1-4): EAQVTQNPRYLITVTGKKLTVTCSQNMNHEYMSWYRQDPGLGLRQIYYSMNVEVTDKGDVPEGYKVSRKEKRNFPLILESPSPNQTSLYFCASSLQGGNEKLFFGSGTQLSVL.

There are a few counts of this clonotype. This chain uses TRBV12-5 with TRBJ2-3; D ambiguous. Trimming shortened V by 2 bases and J by 6 bases, and 3 bases separated the two germline ends. This CDR3 has 11 amino acids. Per the germline V gene, CDR1 is LGHNT and CDR2 is FRNRAP. The CDR3 region has the DNA TGTGCTAGTGGTTTGAAGGATACGCAGTATTTT. It specifies CASGLKDTQYF.